The entry that follows covers one T cell receptor (beta chain) sequence. Antigen unknown. Each donor's blood draw was 8.5 to 10 milliliters of peripheral blood. Total RNA was extracted at no less than 5.5 micrograms per sample. The data derive from a study of blood T cells in healthy people across ages. Study-wide background: About one barcoded beta molecule per two T cells was the capture yield of template switching.

PCR was performed a second time for about 7 to 11 cycles using a sample-barcoded 5' primer and a J-beta primer mix. MiXCR, applied by TCRdb to the 5' RACE reads, yields one record per CDR3 protein. The sample consists of about 1,400,000 distinct CDR3 sequences, roughly 59% of them appearing once. Findings and limits, study-wide: Naive and antigen-experienced cells could not be conclusively compared, given unsorted PBMCs.

The CDR3 contains 17 residues. The germline gives CDR1 MNHEY, CDR2 SVGEGT. With 6 bases clipped from V and 6 bases from J, the junction kept 14 bases outside the gene matches. Sequencing was carried out using blood. The TCR originated in a young man in good health. The rearrangement joins TRBV6-2 or TRBV6-3 to TRBJ2-3, with 11 bases that match TRBD1. The CDR3 loop reads CASSLNSDRGRGDTQYF. The CDR3 bases are TGTGCCAGCAGCCTAAACTCGGACAGGGGGCGAGGTGATACGCAGTATTTT.